This T cell receptor (beta chain) was sequenced for a study of CD8 T cells in Susac syndrome. Study findings and constraints: The CD4+ T cell repertoires of Susac syndrome were found to show no clonal expansion.

Comments on this clonotype: No antigen is known for it.

RNA totalling roughly 0.5 to 1 ug underwent reverse transcription with random hexamers. TCRdb processed the immunoSEQ multiplex PCR reads anew with MiXCR; each CDR3 protein has one entry. This table has about 180,000 distinct CDR3 sequences, about 93% appearing once. The CDR3 is 11 amino acids. Germline CDR1 SQVTM, CDR2 ANQGSEA. The V end lost 6 bases, the J end lost 1 base, and 6 bases lay between the germline ends. All included Susac syndrome patients satisfied recently defined diagnostic criteria for definite or probable disease. It was negative isolation that provided the CD8+ and CD4+ T cells, whereas TEMRA cells were enriched by FACS.

This chain links TRBV29-1 with TRBJ1-1; D remains ambiguous. Sequenced: CD4+ T cells from PBMCs. The sequence came from a human donor with Susac syndrome. Written as DNA, the CDR3 is TGCAGCGTAAATACGAACACTGAAGCTTTCTTT. Residues: CSVNTNTEAFF.